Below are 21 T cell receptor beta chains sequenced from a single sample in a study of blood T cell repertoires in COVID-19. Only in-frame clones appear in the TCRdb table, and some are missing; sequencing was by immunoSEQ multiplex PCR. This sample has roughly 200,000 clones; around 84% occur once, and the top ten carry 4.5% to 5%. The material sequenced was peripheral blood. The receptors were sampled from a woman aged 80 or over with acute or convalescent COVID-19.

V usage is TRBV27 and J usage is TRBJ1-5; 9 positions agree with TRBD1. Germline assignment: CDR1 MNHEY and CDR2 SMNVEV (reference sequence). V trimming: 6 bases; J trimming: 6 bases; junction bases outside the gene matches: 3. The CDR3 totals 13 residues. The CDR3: CASRGTGTQPQHF. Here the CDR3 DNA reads TGTGCCAGCAGGGGGACAGGGACTCAGCCCCAGCATTTT.

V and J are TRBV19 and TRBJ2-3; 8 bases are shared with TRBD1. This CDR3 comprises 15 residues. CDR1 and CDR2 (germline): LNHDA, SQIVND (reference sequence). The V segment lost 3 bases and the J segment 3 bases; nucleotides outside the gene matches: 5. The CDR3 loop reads CASSIGQGRTDTQYF. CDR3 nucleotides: TGTGCCAGTAGTATCGGACAGGGTAGGACAGATACGCAGTATTTT.

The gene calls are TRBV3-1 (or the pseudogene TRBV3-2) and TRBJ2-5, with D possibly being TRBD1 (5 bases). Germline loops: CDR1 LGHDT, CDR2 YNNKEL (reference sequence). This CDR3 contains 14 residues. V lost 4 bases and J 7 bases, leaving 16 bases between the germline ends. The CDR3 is CASSRAQGGRTQYF. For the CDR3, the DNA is TGTGCCAGCAGCCGGGCGCAGGGTGGACGGACCCAGTACTTC.

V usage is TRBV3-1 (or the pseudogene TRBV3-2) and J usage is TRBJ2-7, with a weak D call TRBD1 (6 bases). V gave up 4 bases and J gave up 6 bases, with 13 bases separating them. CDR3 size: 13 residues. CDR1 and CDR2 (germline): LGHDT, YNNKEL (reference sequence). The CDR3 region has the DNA TGTGCCAGCAGCCTCATAAGGGGGACCGAGCAGTACTTC. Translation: CASSLIRGTEQYF.

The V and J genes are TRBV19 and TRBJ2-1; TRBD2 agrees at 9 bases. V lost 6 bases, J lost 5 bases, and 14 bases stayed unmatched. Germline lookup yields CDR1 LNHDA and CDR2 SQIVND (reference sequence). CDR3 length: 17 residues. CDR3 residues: CASSLGIAGEWDNEQFF. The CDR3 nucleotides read TGTGCCAGTAGCCTGGGAATAGCGGGAGAATGGGACAATGAGCAGTTCTTC.

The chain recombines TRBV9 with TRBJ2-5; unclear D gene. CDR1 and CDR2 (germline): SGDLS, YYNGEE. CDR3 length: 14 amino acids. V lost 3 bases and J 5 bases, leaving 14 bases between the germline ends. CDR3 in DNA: TGTGCCAGCAGCGAGAGCAGCAGACATGAGACCCAGTACTTC. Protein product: CASSESSRHETQYF.

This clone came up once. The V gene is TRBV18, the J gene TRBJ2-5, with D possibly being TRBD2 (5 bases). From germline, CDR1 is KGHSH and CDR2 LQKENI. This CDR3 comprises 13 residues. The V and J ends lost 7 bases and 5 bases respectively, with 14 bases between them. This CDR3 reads CASCNEGRETQYF. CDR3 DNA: TGTGCCAGCTGTAATGAGGGTAGGGAGACCCAGTACTTC.

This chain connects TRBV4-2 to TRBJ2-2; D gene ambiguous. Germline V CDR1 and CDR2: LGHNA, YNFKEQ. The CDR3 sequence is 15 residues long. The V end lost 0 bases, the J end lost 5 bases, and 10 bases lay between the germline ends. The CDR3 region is CASSQDRFRTGELFF. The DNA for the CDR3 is TGTGCCAGCAGCCAAGACAGATTCAGGACCGGGGAGCTGTTTTTT.

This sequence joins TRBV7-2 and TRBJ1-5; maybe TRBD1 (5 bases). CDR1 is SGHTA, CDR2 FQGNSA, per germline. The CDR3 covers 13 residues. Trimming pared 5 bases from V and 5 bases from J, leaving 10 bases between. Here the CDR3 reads CASSPGTYQPQHF. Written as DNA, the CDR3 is TGTGCCAGCAGCCCCGGGACTTATCAGCCCCAGCATTTT.

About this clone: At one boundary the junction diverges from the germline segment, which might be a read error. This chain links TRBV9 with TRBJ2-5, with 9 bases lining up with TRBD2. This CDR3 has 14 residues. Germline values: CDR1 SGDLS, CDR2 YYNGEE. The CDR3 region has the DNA TGTGCCGGCAGCGTGGCGGGAGGGCCGGAGACCCAGTACTTC. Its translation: CAGSVAGGPETQYF.

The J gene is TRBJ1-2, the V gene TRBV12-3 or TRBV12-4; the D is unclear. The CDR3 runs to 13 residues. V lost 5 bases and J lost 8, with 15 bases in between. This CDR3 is CASSAIPGLGYTF. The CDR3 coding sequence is TGTGCCAGCAGTGCCATCCCGGGGTTGGGCTACACCTTC.

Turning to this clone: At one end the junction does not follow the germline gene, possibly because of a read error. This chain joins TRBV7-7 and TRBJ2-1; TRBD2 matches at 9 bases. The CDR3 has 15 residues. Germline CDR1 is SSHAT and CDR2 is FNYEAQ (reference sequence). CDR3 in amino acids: CASSRGTSNSNEQFF. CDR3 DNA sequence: TGTGCTAGCAGCCGCGGGACTAGCAACTCCAATGAGCAGTTCTTC.

The CDR3 region is CASSPTGREGTDTQYF. CDR3 DNA sequence: TGTGCCAGCAGTCCGACCGGGCGGGAGGGCACAGATACGCAGTATTTT. The chain links TRBV6-2 or TRBV6-3 to TRBJ2-3, with TRBD2 matching 8 bases. CDR3 size: 16 residues. Germline assignment: CDR1 MNHEY and CDR2 SVGEGT. V gave up 5 bases and J gave up 1 base; unmatched junction bases: 8.

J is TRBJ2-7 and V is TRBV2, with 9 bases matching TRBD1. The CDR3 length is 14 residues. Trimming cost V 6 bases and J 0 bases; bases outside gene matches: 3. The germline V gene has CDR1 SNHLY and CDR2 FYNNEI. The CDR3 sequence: CASRTGGSSYEQYF. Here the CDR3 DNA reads TGTGCCAGCAGGACAGGGGGAAGCTCCTACGAGCAGTACTTC.

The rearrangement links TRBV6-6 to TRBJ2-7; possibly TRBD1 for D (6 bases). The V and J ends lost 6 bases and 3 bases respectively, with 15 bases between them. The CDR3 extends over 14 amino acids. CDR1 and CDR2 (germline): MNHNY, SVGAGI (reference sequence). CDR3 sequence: CASRPQGPSYEQYF. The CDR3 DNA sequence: TGTGCCAGCAGACCACAGGGCCCGAGCTACGAGCAGTACTTC.

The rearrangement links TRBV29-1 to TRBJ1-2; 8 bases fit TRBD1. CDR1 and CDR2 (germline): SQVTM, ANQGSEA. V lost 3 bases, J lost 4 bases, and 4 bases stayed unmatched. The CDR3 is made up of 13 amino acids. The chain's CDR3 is CSVEDRAGYGYTF. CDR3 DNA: TGCAGCGTTGAGGACAGGGCGGGCTATGGCTACACCTTC.

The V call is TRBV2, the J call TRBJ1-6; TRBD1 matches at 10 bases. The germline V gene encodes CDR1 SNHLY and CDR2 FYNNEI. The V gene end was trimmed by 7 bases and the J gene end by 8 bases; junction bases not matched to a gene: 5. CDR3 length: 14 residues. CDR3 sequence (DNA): TGTGCCAGCACGGGACAGGGGAGTTATTCACCCCTCCACTTT. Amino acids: CASTGQGSYSPLHF. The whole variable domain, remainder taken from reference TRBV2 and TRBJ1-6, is EPEVTQTPSHQVTQMGQEVILRCVPISNHLYFYWYRQILGQKVEFLVSFYNNEISEKSEIFDDQFSVERPDGSNFTLKIRSTKLEDSAMYFCASTGQGSYSPLHFGNGTRLTVT.

CDR3: CASSHPGRQETQYF. The CDR3 coding sequence is TGCGCCAGCAGCCACCCCGGCAGGCAAGAGACCCAGTACTTC. The V and J genes are TRBV4-3 and TRBJ2-5; D not certain. The CDR3 runs to 14 residues. Germline CDR1 reads LGHNA; CDR2 reads YSLEER. The V end lost 3 bases, the J end lost 2 bases, and 10 bases lay between the germline ends.

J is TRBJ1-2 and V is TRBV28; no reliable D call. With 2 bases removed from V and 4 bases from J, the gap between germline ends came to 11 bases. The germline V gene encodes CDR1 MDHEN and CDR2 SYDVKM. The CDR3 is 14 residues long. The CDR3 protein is CASSLNVLFYGYTF. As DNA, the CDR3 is TGTGCCAGCAGTTTAAATGTCCTCTTCTATGGCTACACCTTC.

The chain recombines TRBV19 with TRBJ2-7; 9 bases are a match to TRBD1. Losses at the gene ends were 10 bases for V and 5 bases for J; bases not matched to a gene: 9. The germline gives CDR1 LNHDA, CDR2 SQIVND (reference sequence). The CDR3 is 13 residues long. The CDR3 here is CATSWGQGDEQYF. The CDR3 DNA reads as TGTGCCACCTCATGGGGACAGGGCGACGAGCAGTACTTC.

The CDR3 DNA follows: TGTGCCAGCAGCCAATTGCCGGGACAGGGTCACCACGAGCAGTACTTC. It translates to CASSQLPGQGHHEQYF. This sequence joins TRBV3-1 (or the pseudogene TRBV3-2) and TRBJ2-7; 9 nucleotides line up with TRBD1. This CDR3 spans 16 amino acids. Germline assignment: CDR1 LGHDT and CDR2 YNNKEL (reference sequence). With 2 bases clipped from V and 5 bases from J, the junction kept 10 bases outside the gene matches.